This TCR beta chain was captured in a study of T cells in Graves' hyperthyroidism and ophthalmopathy. Amplification targeted TCR beta CDR3 regions from RNA transcripts. The study used the HTBI primer set for a first-round RT-PCR of the TCR CDR3. TCRdb reanalysed the multiplex PCR reads using MiXCR and keeps one entry per CDR3 protein. The table records some 370,000 distinct CDR3 sequences, over 12% of them present only once. V was pared by 3 bases and J by 4 bases, with 13 bases between. The germline gives CDR1 SNHLY, CDR2 FYNNEI. The length of the CDR3 is 14 residues. This clonotype was detected only a few times. Its matching antigen is unknown. Study-wide findings and caveats: Separating ophthalmopathy from stable hyperthyroidism was achieved by a 13 V-J model.

The receptor's source is a man in his fifties or sixties with Graves' ophthalmopathy. This chain links TRBV2 with TRBJ2-7; D tentatively reads TRBD1 or TRBD2 (5 bases each). Sequencing was done on a sample of blood. The CDR3 region has the DNA TGTGCCAGCAGTGAGGGACGGACGGAGTACGAGCAGTACTTC. It is translated as CASSEGRTEYEQYF.